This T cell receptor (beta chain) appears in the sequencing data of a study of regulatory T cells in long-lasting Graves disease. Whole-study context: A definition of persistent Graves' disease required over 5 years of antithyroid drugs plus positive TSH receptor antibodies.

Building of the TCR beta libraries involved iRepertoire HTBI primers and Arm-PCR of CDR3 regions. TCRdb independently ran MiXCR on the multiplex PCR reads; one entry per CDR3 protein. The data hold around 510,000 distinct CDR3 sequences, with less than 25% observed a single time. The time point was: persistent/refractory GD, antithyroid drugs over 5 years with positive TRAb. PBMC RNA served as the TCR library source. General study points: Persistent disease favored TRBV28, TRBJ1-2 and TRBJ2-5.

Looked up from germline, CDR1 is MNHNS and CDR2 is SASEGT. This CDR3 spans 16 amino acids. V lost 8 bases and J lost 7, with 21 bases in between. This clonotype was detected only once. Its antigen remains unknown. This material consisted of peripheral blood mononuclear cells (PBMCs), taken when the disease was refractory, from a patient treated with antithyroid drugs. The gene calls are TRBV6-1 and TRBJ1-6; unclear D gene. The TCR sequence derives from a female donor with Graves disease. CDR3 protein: CASRTDAQVKNSPLHF. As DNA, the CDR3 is TGTGCCAGCCGGACGGATGCTCAGGTGAAGAATTCACCCCTCCACTTT.